The present TCR beta chain was sequenced within a study of cytomegalovirus exposure and HLA in healthy donors (dated by TCRdb to about 2017). Concerning the study at large: According to an earlier analysis of around 600 of the donors, roughly 180 million T cells yielded roughly 110 million unique TCR beta sequences and approximately 300 Gb of sequence data. Roughly 310 gigabases of sequencing data and some 85 million unique TCR sequences were included in an early release covering around 650 HLA-typed donors. Among the roughly 400 genotyped donors, more than 70% belonged to the genetic ancestry cluster associated with self-reported Caucasian donors. The study was designed to test whether signatures of past pathogen exposure could be identified by cataloging public T cell receptors. The T cell repertoires of about 700 subjects were profiled by immunosequencing and related to cytomegalovirus serostatus. A separate validation cohort of over 95 different subjects was used in addition to the 666-subject first cohort. To predict cytomegalovirus infection status, the study combined high-throughput TCR immunosequencing, statistical association of individual TCRs with disease status, and machine learning. In a later analysis, previously published TCR beta repertoires from hundreds of donors were re-analyzed and high-resolution HLA genotyping was added so that TCR occurrence patterns could be studied. In the later analysis, no new phenotypic data were used to find candidate immune exposures; instead, reliance was placed on TCR beta sequences and their occurrence across donors. In an earlier analysis of more than 550 of the donors, high-throughput TCR beta sequencing was used to judge whether each TCR beta V gene segment behaved as functional or pseudogenic. Alongside the repertoire data, information on donor age, sex, ethnicity and CMV serostatus was compiled. A later genetic analysis used genome-wide SNP genotypes for about three fifths of the 666 donors, treating that subset as a discovery cohort. All discovery cohort repertoires had been generated using a single sequencing platform. HLA typing included class I and class II loci at four-digit resolution. Typing coverage differed by locus: A, B, C, DRB1 and DQB1 were typed in about 629-640 donors, DQA1 in about 560, DPA1 in 600 to 610, and DPB1 in 472. Roughly five DR-DQ haplotypes were handled as single units for association and clustering, since linkage in the cohort was strong. On average, about 240,000 unique TCR beta nucleotide sequences were sequenced per donor among a few hundred genotyped donors of the cohort, with roughly 18% of those sequences being non-productive.

With respect to this clone: Its target antigen remains unknown.

Trimming removed 5 bases from V and 3 bases from J, leaving 11 bases between the germline ends. Its CDR3 holds 13 amino acids, cysteine through phenylalanine. Of all the DNA, just the CDR3 is kept, 39 bases in frame from base 1. The germline V gene (reference sequence) specifies MNHEY as CDR1 and SMNVEV as CDR2. On the study overall, not on this receptor specifically: Because HLA typing was unavailable for some donors at each locus, only the typed subset was used in association tests. Specific HLA alleles were associated with roughly 17,000 TCR beta sequences at a false discovery rate of 0.05 in a later analysis. V-gene and J-gene trimming of TCR beta chains was associated with a missense DCLRE1C variant in a later genetic analysis, and the association was replicated in an independent cohort. A cluster of highly shared sequence variants was judged likely to represent a technical artifact of the sequencing pipeline. Broadly in line with IMGT annotations, most TCR beta V segments showed up in productive rearrangements about 87% or about 30% of the time in an earlier analysis of a few hundred of the donors. According to a later analysis, TCR association rates differed among HLA loci, with DRB1 alleles showing the most associated TCRs and HLA-C alleles showing the fewest. Compared with the approximately 670-donor mean, donors in an Asian-associated ancestry cluster had fewer N-insertions in productive TCRs, according to a later genetic analysis. Because counts were too low, about 18 rarely observed V segments, including chromosome 9 orphons, were left out of the earlier analysis of 587 of the donors. Most CMV-associated TCR beta chains appeared to be HLA-restricted in a later analysis, and the HLA associations seemed to be driven largely by CMV exposure. Strong co-occurrence of HLA alleles, especially DR and DQ, made assigning TCR associations to individual alleles difficult. In a later analysis, HLA-associated TCR beta chains showed more clonal expansion and lower generation probabilities than non-associated chains that were equally common. According to the authors, the approach could potentially be generalized to other disease states and immunological phenotypes. Linkage disequilibrium might explain the correlated functional status among segregating V segments, but an unknown experimental factor could not be ruled out. Some IMGT-functional V segments, including TRBV6-2 and TRBV6-3, could not be told apart with the 87-base-pair reads, so those segments were excluded. Roughly uniform sequencing depth across donors was assumed in presence/absence analyses, although this assumption may not hold. In a later analysis, several top co-occurrence clusters were reported to appear linked to parvovirus B19, influenza, CMV and Epstein-Barr virus. Most TCR sequences were observed very rarely across donors, whereas some public TCRs were present in many individuals. Immune exposure information for the cohort was limited to CMV serostatus. A further reported finding was that TCR beta sequences accurately predicted the HLA-A and HLA-B alleles for most subjects in the first cohort. Cytomegalovirus status was reported to be diagnosed by the classifier with high specificity and sensitivity in both the original and validation cohorts. Three of the identified cytomegalovirus-associated TCR beta chains were confirmed in vitro to be specific for cytomegalovirus antigens. Only TCR beta chains were sequenced in this cohort, and the absence of alpha or paired-chain data limited detectable features. The study gave a list of 150 to 200 TCR beta chains associated with cytomegalovirus.

The cohort was made up of approximately 670 healthy bone marrow donors. All cohort members were sampled while nominally healthy, although unrecorded immune exposures were likely present. The donor tested CMV seropositive and was one of the 289 seropositive cohort members. Every donor gave a peripheral blood sample, and the peripheral blood mononuclear cells from that sample were used for TCR beta sequencing. Genomic DNA was extracted from the blood cell samples with the Qiagen DNeasy Blood Extraction Kit. Library generation was performed with the immunoSEQ multiplex PCR assay. The multiplex PCR relied on a mix of 60 forward primers for TCR Vbeta segments and 13 reverse primers for TCR Jbeta segments. A multiplex PCR assay on genomic DNA amplified the CDR3 region of rearranged TCR beta genes. On the Illumina HiSeq System, the amplified TCR beta libraries were sequenced as 87-base-pair reads. Per the original workflow: In a later analysis, some 80 million unique TCR beta chains were counted across the 650 to 700 repertoires, and around 11 million of these chains were shared by at least two donors. Raw reads were error-corrected and collapsed into unique sequences with a nearest-neighbor algorithm that merged closely related sequences to remove PCR and sequencing errors. To assign V, D and J gene segments, CDR3 sequences were aligned to IMGT reference sequences. For a sequence to be retained, at least a six-nucleotide match to both a V gene segment and a J gene segment was required. Rearrangements were called productive when the CDR3 lacked stop codons and stayed in frame with V and J; all others were non-productive. CDR3 was defined according to IMGT convention as the region running from the second conserved V-encoded cysteine to the conserved J-encoded phenylalanine. The earlier analysis of about 530 of the donors excluded any sequence lacking an unambiguous match to a single V gene segment. An earlier analysis of 500 to 600 of the donors classified V segments as functional when productive rearrangements were above 56.7% and as segregating when the standard deviation between donors was above 5%. To diagnose cytomegalovirus status from the catalog of TCR beta chain sequences, a statistical classification framework was built. In a later analysis, V and J genes were assigned by comparing TCR nucleotide sequences against IMGT/GENE-DB human TR gene sequences. Using the TCRdist pipeline, a later analysis assigned CDR3 sequences along with most-parsimonious VDJ recombination scenarios. In a later analysis, every TCR beta chain was defined by the combination of its CDR3 amino acid sequence and its V-gene family, and reads without a unique V-gene family were dropped. A later analysis removed over 500 highly shared, low-generation-probability nucleotide sequences to deal with suspected cross-contamination and a sequencing artifact. In a later analysis, a clonal expansion index for each public chain was calculated from normalized within-repertoire ranks of inferred template counts. Generation probabilities in a later analysis came from a VDJ recombination model fitted to out-of-frame rearrangements, and those results were checked against IGoR. A later analysis scored TCR-TCR, TCR-HLA and TCR-CMV co-occurrence with hypergeometric tests, applying a repertoire-size bias correction to TCR pairs. To estimate false discovery rates, a later analysis permuted the HLA or CMV assignments 20 times. A later analysis grouped co-occurring TCRs with DBSCAN, adding TCRdist sequence similarity when clustering within HLA-allele-positive subsets. Co-occurrence clustering excluded repertoires with fewer than 30,000 or more than 120,000 public chains, plus five with anomalous nucleotide sharing. TCRdb took this table from immuneACCESS and kept in-frame rearrangements with V and J called. Such tables lack part of the clones; where checked against another copy, unresolved V genes explain under half of the gap, and the rest is unexplained. The V and J calls and the clone size are those of that table, but D and trimming were determined from the DNA. The sample table includes tens of thousands of clones. The ten largest clones take up about 3.8% of the sample.

The V gene is TRBV27 and the J gene is TRBJ2-7; no confident D gene assignment can be made. Source material: PBMCs. The TCR originated in a man aged 18 to 30 in good health and CMV-seropositive. The CDR3 region has the sequence CASSTTLNYEQYF. The nucleotide sequence is given as TGTGCCAGCAGTACGACATTGAACTACGAGCAGTACTTC.